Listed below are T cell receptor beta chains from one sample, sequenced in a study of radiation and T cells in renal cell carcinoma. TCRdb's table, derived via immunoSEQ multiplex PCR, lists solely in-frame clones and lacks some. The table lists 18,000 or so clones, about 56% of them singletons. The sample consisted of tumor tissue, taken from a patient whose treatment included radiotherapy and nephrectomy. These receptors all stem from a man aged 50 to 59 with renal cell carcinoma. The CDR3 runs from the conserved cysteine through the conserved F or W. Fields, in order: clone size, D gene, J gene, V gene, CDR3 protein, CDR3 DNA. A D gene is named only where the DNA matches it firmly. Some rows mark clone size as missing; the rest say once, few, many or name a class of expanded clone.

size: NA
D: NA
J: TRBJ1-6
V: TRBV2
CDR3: CASSEAGDNSPLHF
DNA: TGTGCCAGCAGTGAAGCGGGAGATAATTCACCCCTCCACTTT

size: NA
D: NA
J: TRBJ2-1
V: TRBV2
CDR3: CASRAHGLVVGNNEQFF
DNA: TGTGCCAGCAGGGCCCACGGACTGGTAGTGGGAAACAATGAGCAGTTCTTC

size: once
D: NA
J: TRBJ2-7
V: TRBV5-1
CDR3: CASKDSKSGNEQYF
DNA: TGCGCCAGCAAGGACTCTAAATCCGGGAACGAGCAGTACTTC

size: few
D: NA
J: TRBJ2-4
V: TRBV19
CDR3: CASSSRFTGAAGQNIQYF
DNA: TGTGCCAGTAGTTCCCGATTTACGGGGGCGGCCGGACAAAACATTCAGTACTTC

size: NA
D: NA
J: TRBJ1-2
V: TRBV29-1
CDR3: CSVEVDSNYGYTF
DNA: TGCAGCGTTGAGGTCGACAGCAACTATGGCTACACCTTC

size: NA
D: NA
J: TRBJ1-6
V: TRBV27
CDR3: CASSPAYRGGGSPLHF
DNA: TGTGCCAGCAGTCCCGCCTATAGGGGGGGAGGTTCACCCCTCCACTTT

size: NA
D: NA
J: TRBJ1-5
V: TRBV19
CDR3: CASSSLPAGNQPQHF
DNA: TGTGCCAGTAGTTCCCTACCAGCAGGCAATCAGCCCCAGCATTTT

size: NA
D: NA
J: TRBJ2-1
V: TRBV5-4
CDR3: CASSTGTSKSDEQFF
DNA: TGTGCCAGCAGCACCGGGACTTCCAAGTCCGATGAGCAGTTCTTC

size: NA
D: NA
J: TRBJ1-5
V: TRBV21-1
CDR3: CASSLQGNQPQHF
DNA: TGTGCCAGCAGCCTTCAGGGAAATCAGCCCCAGCATTTT

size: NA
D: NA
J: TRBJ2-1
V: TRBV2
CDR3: CASSGEGWNEQFF
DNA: TGTGCCAGCAGTGGCGAGGGTTGGAATGAGCAGTTCTTC

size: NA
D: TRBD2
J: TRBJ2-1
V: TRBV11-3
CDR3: CASSLGGSTYNEQFF
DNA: TGTGCCAGCAGCTTAGGCGGGAGTACCTACAATGAGCAGTTCTTC

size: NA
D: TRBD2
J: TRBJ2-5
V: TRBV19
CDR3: CASAAQAGGGVTQYF
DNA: TGTGCCAGTGCTGCACAAGCGGGGGGCGGTGTGACCCAGTACTTC

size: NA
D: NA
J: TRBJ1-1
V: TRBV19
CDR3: CASTGAGLNTEAFF
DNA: TGTGCCAGTACAGGTGCGGGCTTGAACACTGAAGCTTTCTTT

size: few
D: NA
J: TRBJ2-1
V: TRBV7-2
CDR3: CASSLVGQGYNEQFF
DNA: TGTGCCAGCAGCTTAGTGGGTCAGGGGTACAATGAGCAGTTCTTC

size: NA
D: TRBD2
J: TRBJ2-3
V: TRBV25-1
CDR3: CASSEGGGSPDTQYF
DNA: TGTGCCAGCAGTGAGGGCGGGGGGAGTCCAGATACGCAGTATTTT

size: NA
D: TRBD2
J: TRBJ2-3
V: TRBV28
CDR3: CASSPPPGLANTDTQYF
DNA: TGTGCCAGCAGTCCACCTCCAGGACTAGCCAACACAGATACGCAGTATTTT

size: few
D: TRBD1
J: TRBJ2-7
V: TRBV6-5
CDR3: CASSYGDRGIGEQYF
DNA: TGTGCCAGCAGTTATGGGGACAGGGGTATAGGCGAGCAGTACTTC

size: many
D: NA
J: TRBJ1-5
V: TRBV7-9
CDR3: CASSQFLGQGNQPQHF
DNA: TGTGCCAGCAGCCAGTTTCTGGGCCAGGGGAATCAGCCCCAGCATTTT

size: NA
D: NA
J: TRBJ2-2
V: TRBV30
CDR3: CAWSLGGELFF
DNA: TGTGCCTGGAGTCTCGGGGGGGAGCTGTTTTTT

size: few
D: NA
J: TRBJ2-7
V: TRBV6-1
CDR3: CASSEVLTEQYF
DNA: TGTGCCAGCAGTGAAGTGCTCACTGAGCAGTACTTC

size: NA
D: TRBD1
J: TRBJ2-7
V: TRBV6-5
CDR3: CASRKGDRGYEQYF
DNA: TGTGCCAGCAGAAAAGGGGACAGGGGTTACGAGCAGTACTTC

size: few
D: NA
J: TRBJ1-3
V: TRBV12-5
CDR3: CASASSTGLLTGNTIYF
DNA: TGTGCTAGTGCCTCGTCGACAGGTCTGCTAACGGGAAACACCATATATTTT

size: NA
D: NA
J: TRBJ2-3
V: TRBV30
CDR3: CAWAEGHRWASADTQYF
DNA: TGTGCCTGGGCGGAGGGTCACAGGTGGGCTTCAGCAGATACGCAGTATTTT

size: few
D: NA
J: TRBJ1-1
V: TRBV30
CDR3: CAWSPYGRPVEAFF
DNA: TGTGCCTGGAGTCCCTACGGACGACCGGTTGAAGCTTTCTTT

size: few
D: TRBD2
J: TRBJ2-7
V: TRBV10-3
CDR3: CAIRAGVGTTYEQYF
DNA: TGTGCCATCAGGGCGGGAGTGGGGACGACCTACGAGCAGTACTTC

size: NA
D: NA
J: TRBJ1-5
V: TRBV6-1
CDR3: CAIRGPDYNQPQHF
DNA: TGTGCCATTAGAGGGCCAGACTATAATCAGCCCCAGCATTTT

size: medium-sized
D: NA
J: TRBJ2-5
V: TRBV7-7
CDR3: CASSLGEDPQETQYF
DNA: TGTGCTAGCAGCTTAGGGGAGGACCCCCAAGAGACCCAGTACTTC

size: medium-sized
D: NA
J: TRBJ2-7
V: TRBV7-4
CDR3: CASSFGGAPYREYF
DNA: TGTGCCAGCAGCTTTGGAGGGGCCCCCTATCGAGAGTACTTC

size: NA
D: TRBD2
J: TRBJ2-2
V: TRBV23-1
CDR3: CANQASGGWTGELFF
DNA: TGCGCCAACCAGGCTAGCGGGGGGTGGACCGGGGAGCTGTTTTTT

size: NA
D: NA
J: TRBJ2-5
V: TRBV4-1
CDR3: CASSPASAIQETQYF
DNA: TGCGCCAGCAGCCCCGCCTCGGCGATCCAAGAGACCCAGTACTTC

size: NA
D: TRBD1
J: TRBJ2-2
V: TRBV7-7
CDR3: CASSSASGTATGELFF
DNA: TGTGCTAGCAGCTCTGCCTCCGGGACAGCCACCGGGGAGCTGTTTTTT

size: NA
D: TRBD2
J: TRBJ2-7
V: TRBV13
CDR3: CASSRRGLLAGELQYF
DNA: TGTGCCAGCAGCCGACGCGGCCTCCTAGCGGGGGAGCTTCAGTACTTC

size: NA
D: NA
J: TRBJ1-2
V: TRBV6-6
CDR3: CASSSKPYGYTF
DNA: TGTGCCAGCAGTTCCAAACCGTATGGCTACACCTTC

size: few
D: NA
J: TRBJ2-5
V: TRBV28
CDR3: CASTQTRPGGETQYF
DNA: TGTGCCAGCACCCAGACTAGACCTGGTGGAGAGACCCAGTACTTC

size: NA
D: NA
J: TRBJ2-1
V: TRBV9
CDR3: CASSPTPQRSSYNEQFF
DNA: TGTGCCAGCAGCCCAACCCCCCAGCGGAGCTCCTACAATGAGCAGTTCTTC

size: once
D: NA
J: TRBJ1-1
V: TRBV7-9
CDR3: CASSLATGTVLGAEAFF
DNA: TGTGCCAGCAGCTTAGCTACCGGGACGGTTTTGGGAGCTGAAGCTTTCTTT

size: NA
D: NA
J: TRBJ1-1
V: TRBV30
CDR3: CAWSSPRRGANAFF
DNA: TGTGCCTGGAGTTCCCCGAGGCGGGGGGCGAATGCTTTCTTT

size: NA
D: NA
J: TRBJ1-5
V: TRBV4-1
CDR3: CASSQGTVNQPQHF
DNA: TGCGCCAGCAGCCAAGGGACAGTTAATCAGCCCCAGCATTTT

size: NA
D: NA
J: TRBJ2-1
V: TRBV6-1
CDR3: CASSEEVGLNSYNEQFF
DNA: TGTGCCAGCAGTGAAGAGGTAGGTCTTAACTCCTACAATGAGCAGTTCTTC

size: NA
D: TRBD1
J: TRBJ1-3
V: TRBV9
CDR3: CASSVGTGTGNTIYF
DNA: TGTGCCAGCAGCGTAGGGACAGGAACTGGAAACACCATATATTTT

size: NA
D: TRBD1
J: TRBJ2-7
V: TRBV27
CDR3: CASSLSPVGQGVVYEQYF
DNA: TGTGCCAGCAGTTTATCCCCAGTCGGGCAGGGGGTTGTCTACGAGCAGTACTTC

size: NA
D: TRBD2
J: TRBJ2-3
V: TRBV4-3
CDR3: CASKGGGVGDTQYF
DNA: TGCGCCAGCAAGGGCGGGGGGGTTGGAGATACGCAGTATTTT

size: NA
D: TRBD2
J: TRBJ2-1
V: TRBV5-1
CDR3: CASSLGLAGVDEQFF
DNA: TGCGCCAGCAGCTTGGGACTAGCGGGAGTGGATGAGCAGTTCTTC

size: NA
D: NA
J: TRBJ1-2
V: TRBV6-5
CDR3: CASSYGSRVGGYTF
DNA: TGTGCCAGCAGTTACGGGTCGCGTGTCGGAGGCTACACCTTC

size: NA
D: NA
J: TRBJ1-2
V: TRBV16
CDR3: CASSQSTVRIRGYTF
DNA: TGTGCCAGCAGCCAATCCACAGTGCGAATCCGCGGCTACACCTTC

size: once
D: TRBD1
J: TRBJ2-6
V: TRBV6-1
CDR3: CASSEVGRGYSGANVLTF
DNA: TGTGCCAGCAGCGAAGTGGGCAGGGGGTACTCTGGGGCCAACGTCCTGACTTTC

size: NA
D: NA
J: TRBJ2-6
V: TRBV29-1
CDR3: CSVGGLGANVLTF
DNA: TGCAGCGTTGGGGGGTTGGGGGCCAACGTCCTGACTTTC

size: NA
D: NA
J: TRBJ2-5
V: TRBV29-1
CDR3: CSVVRMETQYF
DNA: TGCAGCGTTGTCCGGATGGAGACCCAGTACTTC

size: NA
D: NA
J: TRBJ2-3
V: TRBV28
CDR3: CASSLYTGGTDTQYF
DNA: TGTGCCAGCAGTTTATATACGGGGGGCACAGATACGCAGTATTTT

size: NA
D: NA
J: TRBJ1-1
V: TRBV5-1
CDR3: CASSLEEGNTEAFF
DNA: TGCGCCAGCAGCTTGGAGGAGGGGAACACTGAAGCTTTCTTT

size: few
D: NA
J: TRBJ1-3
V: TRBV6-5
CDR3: CASSLSGVGNTIYF
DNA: TGTGCCAGCAGCCTGTCAGGGGTTGGAAACACCATATATTTT

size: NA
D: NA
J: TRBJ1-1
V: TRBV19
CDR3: CASSPVGGPTEAFF
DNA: TGTGCCAGTAGTCCAGTCGGAGGGCCCACTGAAGCTTTCTTT

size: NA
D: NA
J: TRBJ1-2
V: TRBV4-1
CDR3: CASSRLSRPDYDYTF
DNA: TGCGCCAGCAGCCGACTTAGTCGACCTGACTATGACTACACCTTC

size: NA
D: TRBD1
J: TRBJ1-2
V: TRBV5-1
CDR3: CASSFGQDYGYTF
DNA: TGCGCCAGCAGCTTCGGACAGGACTATGGCTACACCTTC

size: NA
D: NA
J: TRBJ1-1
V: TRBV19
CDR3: CASSNHPGGSTEAFF
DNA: TGTGCCAGTAGTAACCACCCCGGGGGCTCCACTGAAGCTTTCTTT

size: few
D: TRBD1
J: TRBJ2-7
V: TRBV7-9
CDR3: CASSLIRDRHYEQYF
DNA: TGTGCCAGCAGCTTAATTCGGGACAGGCACTACGAGCAGTACTTC

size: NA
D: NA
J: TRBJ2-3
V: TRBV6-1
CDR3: CASSDRARTSQYF
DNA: TGTGCCAGCAGTGACCGGGCCCGGACGTCGCAGTATTTT

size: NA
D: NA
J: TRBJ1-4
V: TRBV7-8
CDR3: CASSLPAGVAEKLFF
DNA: TGTGCCAGCAGCTTACCGGCAGGGGTGGCTGAAAAACTGTTTTTT

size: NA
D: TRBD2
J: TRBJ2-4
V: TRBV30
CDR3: CAWRERGGRLNIQYF
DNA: TGTGCCTGGAGGGAGCGGGGGGGCCGCTTAAACATTCAGTACTTC